The rows below give T cell receptor beta chains drawn from one sample of a study of OX40 agonist ivuxolimab in advanced cancers. The assay was immunoSEQ multiplex PCR, and TCRdb's table has in-frame clones only and misses some. The table includes around 19,000 clones, approximately 74% detected once. The sample here was CD4+ or CD8+ T cells sorted from blood, taken in a trial of the OX40 agonist ivuxolimab. These receptors were taken from an adult with an advanced solid tumor such as melanoma, head and neck, liver or kidney cancer. CDR3s include the opening cysteine and the closing phenylalanine or tryptophan. The D gene is left open where the match is weak. Not all rows give a size; the values are once, few, many and, for expanded clones, a class.

CDR3aa | CDR3nt | j_gene | abundance | v_gene | d_gene
CASSFRLTVTGSYGYTF | TGTGCCAGCAGCTTTAGGTTAACGGTCACCGGGAGCTATGGCTACACCTTC | TRBJ1-2 | NA | TRBV5-5 | NA
CASSGTGYYGYTF | TGTGCCAGCAGTGGAACAGGCTACTATGGCTACACCTTC | TRBJ1-2 | NA | TRBV6-1 | NA
CASRALKRGGEQYF | TGTGCCAGCAGAGCCTTAAAAAGGGGGGGCGAGCAGTACTTC | TRBJ2-7 | NA | TRBV28 | NA
CATEGENTGELFF | TGTGCCACCGAAGGAGAGAACACCGGGGAGCTGTTTTTT | TRBJ2-2 | NA | TRBV19 | NA
CASSYSEGRHYTF | TGTGCCAGCAGTTACTCGGAGGGGCGGCACTACACCTTC | TRBJ1-2 | NA | TRBV6-5 | NA
CAWSDPTGMNTEAFF | TGTGCCTGGAGTGACCCGACAGGGATGAACACTGAAGCTTTCTTT | TRBJ1-1 | NA | TRBV30 | TRBD1
CASNPVRTSYEQYF | TGTGCCAGCAACCCGGTAAGGACCTCCTACGAGCAGTACTTC | TRBJ2-7 | NA | TRBV21-1 | NA
CASSSTGTGSYEQYF | TGTGCCAGCAGTTCGACCGGGACAGGGTCCTACGAGCAGTACTTC | TRBJ2-7 | NA | TRBV7-9 | TRBD1
CASSPLDFQETQYF | TGTGCCAGCAGCCCCCTGGATTTCCAAGAGACCCAGTACTTC | TRBJ2-5 | once | TRBV11-2 | NA
CASTRASEQFF | TGTGCCAGCACCAGGGCCTCTGAGCAGTTCTTC | TRBJ2-1 | NA | TRBV6-5 | NA
CASGDSGRRNDEQFF | TGTGCTAGTGGTGATAGCGGGAGGCGTAACGATGAGCAGTTCTTC | TRBJ2-1 | NA | TRBV12-5 | TRBD2
CASSQDSSGTASYNEQFF | TGCGCCAGCAGCCAAGATTCTTCCGGGACAGCTTCCTACAATGAGCAGTTCTTC | TRBJ2-1 | few | TRBV4-1 | TRBD1
CASSQFRGSYEQYF | TGCGCCAGCAGCCAATTCAGGGGCTCCTACGAGCAGTACTTC | TRBJ2-7 | few | TRBV4-1 | NA
CASSIADLSSYNEQFF | TGTGCCAGTAGTATTGCGGACTTAAGCTCCTACAATGAGCAGTTCTTC | TRBJ2-1 | NA | TRBV19 | NA
CASSGLAGYNEQFF | TGTGCCAGCAGCGGACTAGCGGGGTACAATGAGCAGTTCTTC | TRBJ2-1 | once | TRBV6-1 | TRBD2
CASSQRWGDPYGYTF | TGCGCCAGCAGCCAACGGTGGGGCGACCCCTATGGCTACACCTTC | TRBJ1-2 | NA | TRBV4-1 | NA
CASSTVREAFF | TGTGCCAGTAGTACCGTCAGGGAAGCTTTCTTT | TRBJ1-1 | NA | TRBV19 | NA
CASSDELAESYNEQFF | TGTGCCAGCAGCGACGAACTAGCGGAAAGCTACAATGAGCAGTTCTTC | TRBJ2-1 | NA | TRBV7-9 | TRBD2
CASSPSGQGKPYEQYF | TGTGCCAGCTCACCTTCCGGACAGGGGAAGCCCTACGAGCAGTACTTC | TRBJ2-7 | NA | TRBV18 | TRBD1
CASMSPVGPSSYNSPLHF | TGCGCCAGCATGTCTCCAGTGGGGCCAAGCTCCTATAATTCACCCCTCCACTTT | TRBJ1-6 | NA | TRBV10-2 | NA
CASSEDGSGRFYEQYF | TGTGCCAGCAGTGAAGACGGCAGCGGGAGATTTTACGAGCAGTACTTC | TRBJ2-7 | NA | TRBV6-1 | TRBD2
CASSYGGREGSYEQYF | TGTGCCAGCAGTTACGGGGGGCGGGAGGGCTCCTACGAGCAGTACTTC | TRBJ2-7 | NA | TRBV6-6 | TRBD2
CASSLGQGASAEAFF | TGTGCCAGCAGCCTAGGACAGGGGGCGAGCGCTGAAGCTTTCTTT | TRBJ1-1 | NA | TRBV9 | TRBD1
CASSLVGSTGPHF | TGTGCCAGCAGTTTGGTGGGATCGACAGGGCCCCACTTC | TRBJ2-7 | NA | TRBV28 | TRBD1
CASSLVGSSYNEQFF | TGTGCCAGCAGTTTAGTCGGTAGCTCCTACAATGAGCAGTTCTTC | TRBJ2-1 | NA | TRBV27 | NA
CASSFSQNSYEQYF | TGTGCCAGCAGTTTTAGTCAGAACTCCTACGAGCAGTACTTC | TRBJ2-7 | NA | TRBV28 | NA
CASSLGTGYEQYF | TGTGCCAGCAGCTTAGGGACAGGCTACGAGCAGTACTTC | TRBJ2-7 | once | TRBV5-4 | TRBD1
CASSSGIYEQYF | TGTGCCAGCAGCTCTGGGATCTACGAGCAGTACTTC | TRBJ2-7 | NA | TRBV7-2 | NA
CASSSTLNTEAFF | TGTGCCAGCAGTTCGACACTGAACACTGAAGCTTTCTTT | TRBJ1-1 | NA | TRBV2 | NA
CASSPPIAANTGELFF | TGTGCCAGCAGCCCCCCGATAGCGGCGAACACCGGGGAGCTGTTTTTT | TRBJ2-2 | NA | TRBV7-9 | NA
CARSGRAGVNEKLFF | TGTGCCAGAAGCGGACGGGCAGGGGTTAATGAAAAACTGTTTTTT | TRBJ1-4 | few | TRBV7-5 | NA
CASSLGGTNEQFF | TGTGCCAGCAGCTTGGGAGGGACCAATGAGCAGTTCTTC | TRBJ2-1 | NA | TRBV5-6 | NA
CASSLTSGLSYNEQFF | TGTGCCAGCAGTTTGACTAGCGGATTATCCTACAATGAGCAGTTCTTC | TRBJ2-1 | NA | TRBV28 | TRBD2
CSVEYRGQGTEAFF | TGCAGCGTTGAATACAGGGGTCAAGGCACTGAAGCTTTCTTT | TRBJ1-1 | NA | TRBV29-1 | TRBD1
CASSWGGNQPQHF | TGTGCCAGCAGTTGGGGGGGGAATCAGCCCCAGCATTTT | TRBJ1-5 | NA | TRBV27 | NA
CAWSVGQGVDEQFF | TGTGCCTGGAGTGTGGGACAGGGGGTGGATGAGCAGTTCTTC | TRBJ2-1 | NA | TRBV30 | TRBD1
CASTTGREQFF | TGTGCTAGTACTACAGGGAGAGAGCAGTTCTTC | TRBJ2-1 | NA | TRBV12-5 | NA
CASSSSGTAGNTIYF | TGTGCCAGCAGCTCATCCGGGACAGCTGGAAACACCATATATTTT | TRBJ1-3 | NA | TRBV11-1 | TRBD1
CASSFYLADPYNEQFF | TGTGCCAGCAGTTTCTACCTAGCGGACCCCTACAATGAGCAGTTCTTC | TRBJ2-1 | few | TRBV28 | TRBD2
CASSDPSGGYNEQFF | TGTGCCAGCAGTGACCCCAGCGGGGGGTACAATGAGCAGTTCTTC | TRBJ2-1 | NA | TRBV2 | TRBD2
CASSLPSGAPGGSYNEQFF | TGTGCCAGCAGCTTACCTAGCGGAGCACCTGGGGGTTCCTACAATGAGCAGTTCTTC | TRBJ2-1 | NA | TRBV7-6 | TRBD2
CASTLGRGRTDTQYF | TGTGCCAGCACCCTTGGCAGGGGGCGAACAGATACGCAGTATTTT | TRBJ2-3 | NA | TRBV28 | TRBD1
CASSLVPDAYGYTF | TGTGCCAGCAGCTTAGTCCCCGACGCATATGGCTACACCTTC | TRBJ1-2 | NA | TRBV7-9 | NA
CASSDAESSYNSPLHF | TGTGCCAGCAGTGACGCGGAGAGCTCCTATAATTCACCCCTCCACTTT | TRBJ1-6 | NA | TRBV27 | NA
CASSLDREYDEAFF | TGTGCCAGCAGCTTGGACAGGGAGTATGATGAAGCTTTCTTT | TRBJ1-1 | NA | TRBV4-2 | TRBD1
CASSFRWTYSYNEQFF | TGTGCCAGCAGCTTCCGGTGGACGTACTCCTACAATGAGCAGTTCTTC | TRBJ2-1 | NA | TRBV5-6 | NA